The 19 T cell receptor beta chains below were found in one sample sequenced in a study of immune heterogeneity within non-small cell lung tumors. The TCR beta CDR3 region underwent multiplex PCR amplification with 32 V and 13 J primers. TCRdb re-called the multiplex PCR reads with MiXCR, one entry per CDR3 protein. Among some 13,000 distinct CDR3 sequences listed, 20% to 25% were seen once. Bulk tumor genomic DNA served as template, at roughly 630 ng per sample. Biopsies, several per primary tumor and spaced far apart, were collected during surgery. The cohort was untreated, with newly diagnosed non-small cell lung cancer undergoing curative surgery. Sequenced sample: lung tumor tissue. Receptors originate from a man aged 50 to 60 with non-small cell lung cancer.

Turning to this clonotype: Since a much larger clone is just one base distant, this may be a read error. V gene TRBV29-1 combines with J gene TRBJ2-3; D not certain. This CDR3 has 10 amino acids. V was trimmed by 3 bases and J by 5 bases, leaving 3 bases between them. CDR1 and CDR2 from the germline V gene are SQVTM and ANQGSEA. The CDR3 region is CSVDKDTQYF. The CDR3 DNA sequence: TGCAGCGTTGATAAAGATACGCAGTATTTT.

This clonotype was detected only once. The germline gene is not matched at one end of the junction; a read error may be the cause. The chain combines TRBV20-1 with TRBJ2-7; 7 nucleotides match TRBD2. CDR3 size: 15 residues. The V gene's germline CDR1 is DFQATT and CDR2 SNEGSKA (reference sequence). CDR3 loop: CSAREGGFPPYEHYF. The CDR3 nucleotides read TGCAGTGCTAGAGAGGGGGGGTTCCCTCCCTACGAGCATTACTTC.

The chain employs TRBV28 and TRBJ1-2, with D perhaps TRBD1 (5 bases). Germline CDR1 reads MDHEN; CDR2 reads SYDVKM. The V end was cut by 3 bases, the J end by 4 bases, with 12 bases between. CDR3 length: 14 amino acids. CDR3 nucleotides: TGTGCCAGCAGTTTTGGGGGTAATAGCTATGGCTACACCTTC. Its protein is CASSFGGNSYGYTF.

In this sample, this clonotype is medium-sized. The V call is TRBV6-1, the J call TRBJ1-5, with D hard to call. The CDR3 has 13 residues. The ends were cut back, 4 bases at V and 7 bases at J, with 11 bases in the middle. Per the germline V gene, CDR1 is MNHNS and CDR2 is SASEGT. The CDR3 protein is CASSGGMEQPQHF. The CDR3 bases are TGTGCCAGCAGTGGGGGAATGGAGCAGCCCCAGCATTTT.

As to this clonotype: At one boundary the junction diverges from the germline segment, which might be a read error. The rearrangement links TRBV13 to TRBJ1-1; possible D gene TRBD1, 6 bases. The CDR3 sequence is 15 residues long. Per germline, CDR1 PRHDT and CDR2 FYEKMQ (reference sequence). The CDR3 nucleotides are TGTGCCAGCATCTACCGGGGGGCGGCGGAACCTGAAGCTCTCTTT. Residues: CASIYRGAAEPEALF.

This clonotype was seen many times. CDR3: CASRGQDSYEQYF. In DNA, the CDR3 is TGTGCCAGCAGAGGACAGGATAGTTACGAGCAGTACTTC. The chain joins TRBV6-1 to TRBJ2-7; 7 bases fit TRBD1. Germline CDR1 reads MNHNS; CDR2 reads SASEGT. The trim removed 6 bases at V and 4 bases at J, leaving 6 bases unmatched. The CDR3 sequence is 13 residues long.

Many counts were recorded for this clonotype. The chain has TRBV27 and TRBJ1-5; possible D gene TRBD1, 6 bases. The CDR3 runs to 14 residues. The germline CDR1 and CDR2 sequences are MNHEY and SMNVEV (reference sequence). V lost 3 bases and J lost 7, with 13 bases in between. CDR3 nucleotides: TGTGCCAGCAGTTTCGGGGGCTCGGGCCAGCCCCAGCATTTT. Translating gives CASSFGGSGQPQHF.

Regarding this clonotype: One end of the junction fails to match germline, which may point to a read error. CDR3: CASSYLYDEQLF. The CDR3 DNA follows: TGTGCCAGCAGCTATCTCTATGATGAGCAGTTGTTC. This chain joins TRBV12-3 or TRBV12-4 and TRBJ2-1, with D uncertain. The CDR3 is 12 amino acids.

Judged by abundance, this clonotype is medium-sized (0.01 to 0.1%). CDR3 residues: CASSQSDSNQPQHF. Here the CDR3 DNA reads TGCGCCAGCAGCCAATCAGATAGCAATCAGCCCCAGCATTTT. The genes are TRBV4-1 and TRBJ1-5; no firm D call. CDR3 length: 14 residues. Germline lookup yields CDR1 MGHRA and CDR2 YSYEKL. Trimming took off 2 bases at V and 0 bases at J, with 5 bases between the two ends.

V usage is TRBV30 and J usage is TRBJ2-7, with a weak D call TRBD1 (5 bases). Trimming cost V 3 bases and J 5 bases, with 17 bases left between them. The CDR3 runs 14 residues. CDR1 is GTSNPN, CDR2 SVGIG, per germline (reference sequence). CDR3 sequence (DNA): TGTGCCTGGAGCGTAGGTCAGGGAAGCCACGAGCAGTACTTC. Its protein is CAWSVGQGSHEQYF. The whole variable domain, remainder taken from reference TRBV30 and TRBJ2-7, is SQTIHQWPATLVQPVGSPLSLECTVEGTSNPNLYWYRQAAGRGLQLLFYSVGIGQISSEVPQNLSASRPQDRQFILSSKKLLLSDSGFYLCAWSVGQGSHEQYFGPGTRLTVT.

In the case of this clonotype: One end of the junction is discordant with germline, which a read error may explain. V usage is TRBV18 and J usage is TRBJ2-4, with D perhaps TRBD2 (6 bases). This CDR3 is 16 amino acids long. Germline CDR1 is KGHSH and CDR2 is LQKENI. The CDR3 DNA is TGTACCAGCTCACCACCCGGGACTGTAGCCAAAAACATTCAGTACTTC. Its protein product is CTSSPPGTVAKNIQYF.

This clonotype showed up just a few times. This rearrangement joins TRBV5-6 to TRBJ1-1; perhaps TRBD1 as D (6 bases). Germline V lookup: CDR1 SGHDT, CDR2 YYEEEE. V shed 1 base and J shed 4 bases, with 11 bases lying between them. This CDR3 has 14 residues. The CDR3 DNA reads TGTGCCAGCAGCTTGTTACAGGGAGCCACTGAAGCTTTCTTT. Translated: CASSLLQGATEAFF.

Turning to this clonotype: A much larger clone lies a single base off, so this may be a read error. V usage is TRBV6-9 and J usage is TRBJ2-7, with 10 bases identical to TRBD2. The CDR3 is made up of 18 amino acids. Per the germline V gene, CDR1 is MNHGY and CDR2 is SVAAGI. V was pared by 2 bases and J by 0 bases, with 10 bases of the junction left unmatched. The CDR3 bases are TGTGCCAGCAGTTATCCCCCAACTAGCGGGAAGCTCTCCTACGAGCAGTACTTC. Residues: CASSYPPTSGKLSYEQYF.

This clonotype was detected many times. The rearrangement joins TRBV19 to TRBJ2-6, with TRBD2 as a possible D gene (7 bases). CDR3 length: 18 amino acids. Trimming cost V 3 bases and J 2 bases, with 17 bases left between them. CDR1 and CDR2 from the germline V gene are LNHDA and SQIVND (reference sequence). CDR3 sequence reads: CASSIRGAGVPGANVLTF. The CDR3 region has the DNA TGTGCCAGTAGTATCCGGGGGGCAGGGGTGCCTGGGGCCAACGTCCTGACTTTC.

This clonotype was observed at least ten times. V and J are TRBV30 and TRBJ2-7, with 9 bases aligning to TRBD1. V dropped 2 bases and J dropped 3; count of bases not matched to a gene: 11. This CDR3 has 16 amino acids. From germline, CDR1 is GTSNPN and CDR2 SVGIG (reference sequence). The CDR3 region has the DNA TGTGCCTGGAGTAAATGGGGTGGGACAGGGTACTACGAGCAGTACTTC. It translates to CAWSKWGGTGYYEQYF.

At least ten counts were recorded for this clonotype. The gene calls are TRBV11-2 and TRBJ2-1, with 11 bases matching TRBD2. This CDR3 has 20 amino acids. Germline values: CDR1 SGHAT, CDR2 FQNNGV. Unmatched junction bases numbered 18, after V lost 1 base and J lost 7 bases. The CDR3 nucleotides are TGTGCCAGCAGCTTAGTAGCCCCCACTAGCGGGGGAACCTCAGGAAATGAGCAGTTCTTC. Residues: CASSLVAPTSGGTSGNEQFF.

This clonotype has a count of ten or more. This chain joins TRBV7-8 and TRBJ2-7; a weak D match, TRBD1 (6 bases). The CDR3 has 13 residues. V dropped 4 bases and J dropped 6 bases, with 13 bases sitting between them. CDR1 and CDR2 (germline): SGHVS, FQNEAQ. In nucleotides, the CDR3 is TGTGCCAGCAGCTATAATCAAGGGGGCGAGCAGTACTTC. This gives the protein CASSYNQGGEQYF.

This chain joins TRBV5-6 and TRBJ2-1; TRBD2 agrees at 11 bases. The CDR3 length is 15 residues. Germline CDR1 reads SGHDT; CDR2 reads YYEEEE. Unmatched junction bases numbered 1, after V lost 2 bases and J lost 3 bases. CDR3 loop: CASSFTSGGYNEQFF. The CDR3 region has the DNA TGTGCCAGCAGCTTCACTAGCGGGGGCTACAATGAGCAGTTCTTC. The variable domain in full, completed from reference TRBV5-6 and TRBJ2-1, reads DAGVTQSPTHLIKTRGQQVTLRCSPKSGHDTVSWYQQALGQGPQFIFQYYEEEERQRGNFPDRFSGHQFPNYSSELNVNALLLGDSALYLCASSFTSGGYNEQFFGPGTRLTVL.

This clonotype was detected a few times. The gene calls are TRBV5-5 and TRBJ1-5; the match to TRBD1 covers 8 bases. Unmatched junction bases numbered 9, after V lost 4 bases and J lost 3 bases. This CDR3 spans 16 amino acids. The V gene's germline CDR1 is SGHKS and CDR2 YYEKEE (reference sequence). CDR3 DNA sequence: TGTGCCAGCAGCCCCGATCTGGACAGGGTCAATCAGCCCCAGCATTTT. The encoded protein is CASSPDLDRVNQPQHF. Based on the CDR3 plus reference TRBV5-5 and TRBJ1-5, the full variable domain is DAGVTQSPTHLIKTRGQQVTLRCSPISGHKSVSWYQQVLGQGPQFIFQYYEKEERGRGNFPDRFSARQFPNYSSELNVNALLLGDSALYLCASSPDLDRVNQPQHFGDGTRLSIL.